A single sample gave rise to the 8 T cell receptor beta chains below, sequenced in a study of blood T cell repertoires in COVID-19. Using immunoSEQ multiplex PCR, the repertoire was profiled, and TCRdb retains in-frame clones only, with some absent. This repertoire shows roughly 180,000 clones, 75% to 85% found once; its top ten account for 7.5% to 8.5%. The sample taken for sequencing was peripheral blood. Source of these receptors: a woman aged 55-69 years with COVID-19, enrolled during active disease.

J is TRBJ1-1 and V is TRBV5-1; TRBD1 agrees at 7 bases. There are 13 residues in the CDR3. V was pared by 5 bases and J by 3 bases, with 4 bases of the junction left unmatched. Germline lookup yields CDR1 SGHRS and CDR2 YFSETQ. For the CDR3, the DNA is TGCGCCAGCAGGCGGCAGGGGGACACTGAAGCTTTCTTT. This sequence encodes CASRRQGDTEAFF.

The chain carries TRBV4-2 and TRBJ2-7; 8 nucleotides line up with TRBD2. Trimming removed 0 bases from V and 2 bases from J; junction bases left unmatched: 3. This CDR3 contains 15 residues. Germline V gene lookup returns CDR1 LGHNA and CDR2 YNFKEQ. The CDR3 region is CASSQEAGATYEQYF. DNA for the CDR3: TGTGCCAGCAGCCAAGAAGCGGGAGCGACCTACGAGCAGTACTTC.

CDR3 in amino acids: CASSTRTGSNTGELFF. DNA of the CDR3: TGTGCCAGTAGTACCCGGACAGGATCGAACACCGGGGAGCTGTTTTTT. The gene calls are TRBV19 and TRBJ2-2; 7 bases align to TRBD1. This CDR3 is built from 16 residues. From germline, CDR1 is LNHDA and CDR2 SQIVND (reference sequence). With V trimmed by 4 bases and J by 0 bases, 5 bases remained unmatched.

The genes are TRBV6-2 or TRBV6-3 and TRBJ2-1; 11 bases match TRBD2. From germline, CDR1 is MNHEY and CDR2 SVGEGT. Trimming at V came to 5 bases and at J to 9 bases, leaving 9 bases not matched to a gene. The CDR3 runs 15 residues. The DNA of the CDR3 is TGTGCCAGCAGTCAACTAGCGGGGGTAACATCTGAGCAGTTCTTC. Translation gives CASSQLAGVTSEQFF.

This clone was seen at least ten times. Additional DNA sequences in this sample encode the identical CDR3. The chain uses TRBV2 and TRBJ2-3, with TRBD2 matching over 14 bases. Per the germline V gene, CDR1 is SNHLY and CDR2 is FYNNEI. This CDR3 is built from 16 residues. V trimming: 6 bases; J trimming: 1 base; junction bases outside the gene matches: 3. The CDR3 DNA sequence: TGTGCCAGCAGCGGACTAGCGGGGGGAGGCACAGATACGCAGTATTTT. The encoded protein is CASSGLAGGGTDTQYF.

The V call is TRBV15, the J call TRBJ2-5; D unresolved. Germline-derived CDR1 and CDR2 are LNHNV and YYDKDF (reference sequence). The V end was cut by 7 bases, the J end by 5 bases, with 17 bases between. This CDR3 spans 14 amino acids. CDR3 region: CATTERSPGETQYF. The CDR3 DNA follows: TGTGCCACCACGGAAAGAAGCCCCGGGGAGACCCAGTACTTC.

The chain links TRBV7-3 to TRBJ2-5; possibly TRBD2 for D (7 bases). The CDR3 totals 15 residues. V lost 6 bases, J lost 5 bases, and 19 bases lay in between. Germline assignment: CDR1 SGHTA and CDR2 FQGTGA. The CDR3 loop is CASSLAGGQWETQYF. Here the CDR3 DNA reads TGTGCCAGCAGTCTGGCCGGGGGGCAGTGGGAGACCCAGTACTTC.

The chain recombines TRBV20-1 with TRBJ2-1; TRBD2 aligns across 11 bases. The length of the CDR3 is 15 residues. Germline lookup yields CDR1 DFQATT and CDR2 SNEGSKA (reference sequence). The trim removed 3 bases at V and 5 bases at J, leaving 6 bases unmatched. The CDR3 DNA sequence: TGCAGTGCTAGTAAACTAGCGGGGGCCAACAATGAGCAGTTCTTC. This translates into CSASKLAGANNEQFF.